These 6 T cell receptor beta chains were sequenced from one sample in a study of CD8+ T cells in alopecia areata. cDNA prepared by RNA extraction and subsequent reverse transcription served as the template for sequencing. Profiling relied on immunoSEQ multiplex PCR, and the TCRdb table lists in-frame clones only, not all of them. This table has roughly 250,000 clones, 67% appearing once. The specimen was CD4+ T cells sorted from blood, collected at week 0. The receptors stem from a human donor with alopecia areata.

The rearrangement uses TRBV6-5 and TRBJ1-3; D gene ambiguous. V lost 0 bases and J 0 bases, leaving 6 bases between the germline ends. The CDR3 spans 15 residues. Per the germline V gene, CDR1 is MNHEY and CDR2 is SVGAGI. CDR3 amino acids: CASSYSIVSGNTIYF. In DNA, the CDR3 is TGTGCCAGCAGTTACTCGATAGTCTCTGGAAACACCATATATTTT.

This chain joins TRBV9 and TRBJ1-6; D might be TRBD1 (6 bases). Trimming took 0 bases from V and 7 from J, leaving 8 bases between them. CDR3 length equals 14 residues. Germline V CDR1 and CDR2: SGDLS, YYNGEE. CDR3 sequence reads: CASSVAGDNSPLHF. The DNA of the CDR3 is TGTGCCAGCAGCGTAGCAGGGGACAATTCACCCCTCCACTTT.

CDR3 DNA: TGCAGCGTTCCAGGGGTTTCGCAAGAGACCCAGTACTTC. Residues: CSVPGVSQETQYF. V and J are TRBV29-1 and TRBJ2-5, with D possibly TRBD1 on 6 matching bases. The V end was cut by 5 bases, the J end by 2 bases, with 12 bases between. This CDR3 region has 13 residues. CDR1 SQVTM and CDR2 ANQGSEA come from the germline V gene.

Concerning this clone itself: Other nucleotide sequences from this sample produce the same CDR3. The chain's CDR3 is CASSSQYEQYF. CDR3 bases: TGTGCCAGCAGCTCCCAGTACGAGCAGTACTTC. V and J are TRBV7-2 and TRBJ2-7; D is ambiguous. CDR3 length: 11 amino acids. Germline V gene data show CDR1 as SGHTA and CDR2 as FQGNSA. V gave up 4 bases and J gave up 4 bases, with 5 bases separating them. Together with reference TRBV7-2 and TRBJ2-7, the CDR3 gives the full variable domain: GAGVSQSPSNKVTEKGKDVELRCDPISGHTALYWYRQSLGQGLEFLIYFQGNSAPDKSGLPSDRFSAERTGGSVSTLTIQRTQQEDSAVYLCASSSQYEQYFGPGTRLTVT.

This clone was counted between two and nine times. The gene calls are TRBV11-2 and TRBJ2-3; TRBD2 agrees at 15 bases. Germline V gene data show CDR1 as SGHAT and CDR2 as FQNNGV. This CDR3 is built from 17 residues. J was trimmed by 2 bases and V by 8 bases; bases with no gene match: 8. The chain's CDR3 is CASEQGTSGGFTDTQYF. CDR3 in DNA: TGTGCCAGCGAACAAGGGACTAGCGGGGGGTTCACAGATACGCAGTATTTT.

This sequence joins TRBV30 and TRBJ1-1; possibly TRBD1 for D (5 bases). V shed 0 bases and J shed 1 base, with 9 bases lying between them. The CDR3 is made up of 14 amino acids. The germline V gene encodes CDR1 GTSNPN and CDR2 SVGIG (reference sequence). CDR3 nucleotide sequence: TGTGCCTGGAGTGTACGACAGAGGAACACTGAAGCTTTCTTT. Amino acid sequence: CAWSVRQRNTEAFF.